These 28 T cell receptor beta chains originate from one sample sequenced in a study of T cell responses to AZD1222 COVID-19 vaccine. This table comes from immunoSEQ multiplex PCR, and its TCRdb copy is limited to in-frame clones, with some not included. The sample has just over 80,000 clones; about nine tenths are singletons. Sample: peripheral blood, taken on day 0 of AZD1222 vaccination. These receptors were obtained from an adult in good health.

This clone was counted a single time. One junction end disagrees with the germline gene, perhaps due to a read error. The J gene is TRBJ1-2, the V gene TRBV7-8; a weak D match, TRBD1 (5 bases). Germline CDR1 is SGHVS and CDR2 is FQNEAQ. This CDR3 is 16 amino acids long. CDR3 residues: CASSLEQASGLYGYTF. CDR3 in DNA: TGTGCCAGCAGTTTAGAGCAGGCGTCAGGGCTGTATGGCTACACCTTC.

V gene TRBV28 combines with J gene TRBJ2-3, with D possibly called TRBD1 or TRBD2 (5 bases each). The ends were cut back, 2 bases at V and 3 bases at J, with 12 bases in the middle. There are 15 residues in the CDR3. CDR1 and CDR2 from the germline V gene are MDHEN and SYDVKM. CDR3 in amino acids: CASSLRDLGTDTQYF. CDR3 bases: TGTGCCAGCAGTTTAAGGGACCTAGGAACAGATACGCAGTATTTT. Filled out from reference TRBV28 and TRBJ2-3, the complete variable domain reads DVKVTQSSRYLVKRTGEKVFLECVQDMDHENMFWYRQDPGLGLRLIYFSYDVKMKEKGDIPEGYSVSREKKERFSLILESASTNQTSMYLCASSLRDLGTDTQYFGPGTRLTVL.

The chain employs TRBV5-1 and TRBJ2-7; D ambiguous. V was trimmed by 5 bases and J by 5 bases, leaving 11 bases between them. CDR3 length: 12 amino acids. Germline CDR1 is SGHRS and CDR2 is YFSETQ. As DNA, the CDR3 is TGCGCCAGCAGGGTTCTGAACGACGAGCAGTACTTC. Protein sequence: CASRVLNDEQYF.

The chain carries TRBV7-9 and TRBJ2-7, with 13 bases that match TRBD2. CDR1 is SEHNR, CDR2 FQNEAQ, per germline (reference sequence). The CDR3 loop spans 17 amino acids. The ends lost 2 bases at V and 3 bases at J; junction bases unmatched: 7. This chain's CDR3 is CASSLRLAGGLSYEQYF. Written as DNA, the CDR3 is TGTGCCAGCAGCTTACGACTAGCGGGGGGATTAAGCTACGAGCAGTACTTC.

In its sample, this clone was seen once. The CDR3 sequence: CASSQDAQGSTGELFF. CDR3 nucleotides: TGCGCCAGCAGCCAAGACGCACAGGGATCCACCGGGGAGCTGTTTTTT. This chain connects TRBV4-3 to TRBJ2-2; tentative D call: TRBD1 (6 bases). The CDR3 totals 16 residues. CDR1 and CDR2 (germline): LGHNA, YSLEER. The V end lost 0 bases, the J end lost 4 bases, and 12 bases lay between the germline ends.

J is TRBJ1-4 and V is TRBV28; D is undetermined. The germline gives CDR1 MDHEN, CDR2 SYDVKM. The V gene lost 2 bases and the J gene lost 0 bases, with 7 bases spanning the gap. CDR3 length: 15 amino acids. CDR3 loop: CASSLIGATNEKLFF. The DNA for the CDR3 is TGTGCCAGCAGTTTAATCGGTGCAACTAATGAAAAACTGTTTTTT.

The chain links TRBV19 to TRBJ2-7, with D hard to call. This CDR3 region has 13 residues. V was clipped by 4 bases and J by 5 bases, with 12 bases between them. Germline values: CDR1 LNHDA, CDR2 SQIVND (reference sequence). The CDR3 coding sequence is TGTGCCAGTAGTACAGGACCCTCAAACGAGCAGTACTTC. It codes for CASSTGPSNEQYF.

In its sample, this clone was seen once. The chain is built from TRBV5-1 and TRBJ1-5; D unclear. Trimming cost V 4 bases and J 3 bases, with 8 bases left between them. Germline V CDR1 and CDR2: SGHRS, YFSETQ. CDR3 length: 13 residues. Here the CDR3 reads CASSQDLNQPQHF. The CDR3 DNA reads as TGCGCCAGCAGCCAGGACCTCAATCAGCCCCAGCATTTT.

The chain couples TRBV5-4 to TRBJ2-3, with 12 nucleotides matching TRBD2. Germline assignment: CDR1 SGHNT and CDR2 YYREEE (reference sequence). The CDR3 runs 18 residues. After removal of 0 bases from V and 2 bases from J, the junction contained 7 bases not matched to a gene. The CDR3 loop reads CASSLVRLAGGATDTQYF. The CDR3 DNA reads as TGTGCCAGCAGCTTGGTTCGGCTAGCGGGGGGGGCCACAGATACGCAGTATTTT.

J is TRBJ2-7 and V is TRBV29-1; a possible D gene is TRBD1 (6 bases). The CDR3 is 12 amino acids. The germline V gene encodes CDR1 SQVTM and CDR2 ANQGSEA. Trimming stripped 6 bases from V and 4 bases from J, with 13 bases between. DNA of the CDR3: TGCAGCGTGGAGGACAGCCGTTACGAGCAGTACTTC. Amino acids: CSVEDSRYEQYF.

V usage is TRBV19 and J usage is TRBJ2-1; 8 bases fit TRBD2. From germline, CDR1 is LNHDA and CDR2 SQIVND (reference sequence). This CDR3 region has 15 residues. J lost 7 bases, V lost 9 bases, and 14 bases had no gene match. The CDR3 region is CASAGGERGGNEQFF. Here the CDR3 DNA reads TGTGCCAGCGCCGGAGGGGAACGGGGGGGTAATGAGCAGTTCTTC.

The V and J genes are TRBV19 and TRBJ1-5, with D uncertain. The CDR3 spans 16 residues. Trimming removed 6 bases at V and 1 base at J, with 16 bases between. Germline loops: CDR1 LNHDA, CDR2 SQIVND (reference sequence). CDR3 sequence reads: CASSLEMAGSNQPQHF. The CDR3 coding sequence is TGTGCCAGTAGCCTCGAGATGGCAGGAAGCAATCAGCCCCAGCATTTT.

The chain couples TRBV4-1 to TRBJ1-6; 8 positions agree with TRBD1. This CDR3 has 16 residues. V gave up 0 bases and J gave up 7 bases; unmatched junction bases: 5. CDR1 and CDR2 (germline): MGHRA, YSYEKL. CDR3 protein: CASSQEEQGGNSPLHF. CDR3 coding DNA: TGCGCCAGCAGCCAAGAGGAACAGGGGGGGAATTCACCCCTCCACTTT.

The chain is built from TRBV7-2 and TRBJ2-5; the match to TRBD2 covers 8 bases. The CDR3 totals 16 residues. Germline CDR1 SGHTA, CDR2 FQGNSA. Trimming at V came to 5 bases and at J to 3 bases, leaving 11 bases not matched to a gene. The CDR3 reads CASSPGRGAGEETQYF. CDR3 coding DNA: TGTGCCAGCAGCCCTGGGCGGGGAGCGGGGGAAGAGACCCAGTACTTC. The full variable domain, in which reference TRBV7-2 and TRBJ2-5 provide the parts outside the CDR3, is GAGVSQSPSNKVTEKGKDVELRCDPISGHTALYWYRQSLGQGLEFLIYFQGNSAPDKSGLPSDRFSAERTGGSVSTLTIQRTQQEDSAVYLCASSPGRGAGEETQYFGPGTRLLVL.

The chain carries TRBV7-2 and TRBJ1-5; 9 positions agree with TRBD1. Germline trimming cut 5 bases from V and 4 bases from J; bases unmatched to any gene: 6. Germline loops: CDR1 SGHTA, CDR2 FQGNSA. CDR3 length: 15 amino acids. CDR3 sequence (DNA): TGTGCCAGCAGCATCGGGACAGGGCTGAATCAGCCCCAGCATTTT. Encoded protein: CASSIGTGLNQPQHF.

The CDR3 nucleotides are TGTGCCAGCAGCTTATGGGCTTTGACACCGGGACTCAATGAGCAGTTCTTC. It codes for CASSLWALTPGLNEQFF. The chain combines TRBV11-2 with TRBJ2-1, with D possibly matching TRBD2 (6 bases). The CDR3 runs to 17 residues. V lost 2 bases and J 6 bases, leaving 20 bases between the germline ends. Germline lookup yields CDR1 SGHAT and CDR2 FQNNGV.

The chain links TRBV7-2 to TRBJ2-2; 7 nucleotides agree with TRBD1. V lost 1 base and J lost 6; bases outside the gene matches: 5. Germline V CDR1 and CDR2: SGHTA, FQGNSA. The CDR3 runs to 15 residues. The CDR3 reads CASSLGRTGPGELFF. In DNA, the CDR3 is TGTGCCAGCAGCTTAGGCCGGACAGGCCCCGGGGAGCTGTTTTTT.

The chain employs TRBV5-6 and TRBJ1-2; tentative D call: TRBD1 (5 bases). The germline V and J ends were trimmed by 3 bases and 1 base, with 19 bases remaining between them. The CDR3 is made up of 17 amino acids. Germline CDR1 SGHDT, CDR2 YYEEEE. The CDR3 protein is CASSSFGDGVGNYGYTF. The CDR3, as DNA: TGTGCCAGCAGCTCTTTTGGGGACGGTGTGGGTAACTATGGCTACACCTTC.

This sequence joins TRBV27 and TRBJ1-2; no firm D call. Germline V lookup: CDR1 MNHEY, CDR2 SMNVEV (reference sequence). The CDR3 sequence is 13 residues long. V dropped 3 bases and J dropped 6 bases, with 11 bases sitting between them. CDR3 loop: CASSFWAGNGYTF. The CDR3 bases are TGTGCCAGCAGTTTTTGGGCGGGAAATGGCTACACCTTC.

J is TRBJ2-7 and V is TRBV5-5, with D possibly matching TRBD2 (5 bases). The length of the CDR3 is 12 residues. The ends were cut back, 4 bases at V and 2 bases at J, with 7 bases in the middle. Germline CDR1 SGHKS, CDR2 YYEKEE (reference sequence). CDR3 DNA sequence: TGTGCCAGCAGCCCCGGGGCCTACGAGCAGTACTTC. Translated: CASSPGAYEQYF. The variable domain in full, completed from reference TRBV5-5 and TRBJ2-7, reads DAGVTQSPTHLIKTRGQQVTLRCSPISGHKSVSWYQQVLGQGPQFIFQYYEKEERGRGNFPDRFSARQFPNYSSELNVNALLLGDSALYLCASSPGAYEQYFGPGTRLTVT.

This chain connects TRBV28 to TRBJ1-2, with unresolved D. Trimming took 2 bases from V and 6 from J, leaving 13 bases between them. The CDR3 runs to 14 residues. Germline-derived CDR1 and CDR2 are MDHEN and SYDVKM. CDR3 sequence reads: CASSLQFRADGYTF. The CDR3 bases are TGTGCCAGCAGTTTACAGTTTAGGGCAGATGGCTACACCTTC.

The rearrangement joins TRBV19 to TRBJ2-6, with 8 bases fitting TRBD1. Germline assignment: CDR1 LNHDA and CDR2 SQIVND (reference sequence). V lost 8 bases and J lost 0; bases outside the gene matches: 12. CDR3 length equals 18 residues. CDR3 nucleotides: TGTGCCAGTGCAGGGGGTCAGGGGGCCGTCTCTGGGGCCAACGTCCTGACTTTC. This encodes CASAGGQGAVSGANVLTF.

The chain couples TRBV11-2 to TRBJ2-7; D may be TRBD1 (6 bases). This CDR3 spans 15 amino acids. CDR1 is SGHAT and CDR2 is FQNNGV in the germline V gene. V lost 5 bases and J 4 bases, leaving 18 bases between the germline ends. This CDR3 is CASSPTDRITYEQYF. CDR3 bases: TGTGCCAGCAGCCCCACCGACAGGATTACTTACGAGCAGTACTTC.

V is TRBV7-8 and J is TRBJ2-5; possibly TRBD1 or TRBD2 for D (6 bases each). CDR1 SGHVS and CDR2 FQNEAQ come from the germline V gene. Trimming cost V 0 bases and J 5 bases, with 7 bases left between them. The CDR3 is made up of 13 amino acids. CDR3 sequence reads: CASSLAGGETQYF. In DNA, the CDR3 is TGTGCCAGCAGCTTAGCGGGGGGCGAGACCCAGTACTTC.

The J gene is TRBJ2-3, the V gene TRBV7-2; 11 nucleotides align to TRBD2. The CDR3 is 15 amino acids. Germline loops: CDR1 SGHTA, CDR2 FQGNSA. The V gene end was trimmed by 5 bases and the J gene end by 9 bases; junction bases not matched to a gene: 10. The CDR3 nucleotides are TGTGCCAGCAGCAAGACTAGCGGGGTGACTGTAACGCAGTATTTT. This sequence encodes CASSKTSGVTVTQYF.

The genes are TRBV5-1 and TRBJ2-7, with TRBD1 as a possible D gene (6 bases). Between the trimmed V and J ends, which lost 4 bases and 4 bases, there was a span of 18 bases. Germline CDR1 reads SGHRS; CDR2 reads YFSETQ. The CDR3 length is 15 residues. The CDR3 region has the DNA TGCGCCAGCAGCCTATCGACAGGAAAGATTTACGAGCAGTACTTC. This translates into CASSLSTGKIYEQYF.

This clone appeared once. The chain combines TRBV19 with TRBJ2-3; D perhaps matches TRBD1 (6 bases). The CDR3 covers 18 residues. The germline CDR1 and CDR2 sequences are LNHDA and SQIVND (reference sequence). Trimming took off 5 bases at V and 0 bases at J, with 21 bases between the two ends. This CDR3 is CASSRSWVRRGSTDTQYF. The CDR3 DNA follows: TGTGCCAGTAGTCGTTCCTGGGTTAGAAGGGGGAGCACAGATACGCAGTATTTT.

The rearrangement links TRBV28 to TRBJ2-1; 9 bases agree with TRBD2. Germline V gene sequence: CDR1 MDHEN, CDR2 SYDVKM. This CDR3 contains 15 residues. Trimming cost V 5 bases and J 7 bases; bases outside gene matches: 9. Written as DNA, the CDR3 is TGTGCCAGCAGTCTCGGTGGTCTAGCGGGGAATGAGCAGTTCTTC. This gives the protein CASSLGGLAGNEQFF. Variable domain in full (rest from reference TRBV28 and TRBJ2-1): DVKVTQSSRYLVKRTGEKVFLECVQDMDHENMFWYRQDPGLGLRLIYFSYDVKMKEKGDIPEGYSVSREKKERFSLILESASTNQTSMYLCASSLGGLAGNEQFFGPGTRLTVL.